This T cell receptor beta chain was sequenced for a study of cytomegalovirus exposure and HLA in healthy donors. Germline loops: CDR1 PRHDT, CDR2 FYEKMQ (reference sequence). The germline V and J ends were trimmed by 5 bases and 4 bases, with 11 bases remaining between them. The CDR3 loop spans 14 amino acids. PCR involved 60 Vbeta and 13 Jbeta primers. Some clones are missing from TCRdb's copy, which holds only in-frame ones; the method was immunoSEQ multiplex PCR. The sample shows 100,000 to 150,000 clones, around 8.5% of them seen only once. A word on this clone: Its antigen is not known.

Study results and caveats: Later analysis showed TCR association rates varying by HLA locus, highest for DRB1 and lowest for HLA-C.

The donors gave bone marrow, and they were healthy. The V gene is TRBV13, the J gene TRBJ1-4; perhaps TRBD1 as D (6 bases). The sequence derives from a man aged 40-49 years in good health and CMV-seronegative. The sequencing input was PBMCs. CDR3 bases: TGTGCCAGCAGCCCCGACAGGAGTAATGAAAAACTGTTTTTT. This gives the protein CASSPDRSNEKLFF.